This TCR beta chain emerged from a study of regulatory T cells in long-lasting Graves disease. The germline V gene encodes CDR1 SGHAT and CDR2 FQNNGV. The CDR3 consists of 13 residues. After removal of 5 bases from V and 4 bases from J, the junction contained 3 bases not matched to a gene. Time point reported: persistent/refractory GD, antithyroid drugs over 5 years with positive TRAb. Making the TCR library involved RNA that had been extracted from PBMCs. Recruitment took place at an endocrinology department in Xi'an, China. Whole-study results and caveats: Persistent Graves' patients showed reduced TCR diversity versus newly diagnosed patients. TRBV28, TRBJ1-2 and TRBJ2-5 emerged as the favored segments in persistent disease.

Building of the TCR beta libraries involved iRepertoire HTBI primers and Arm-PCR of CDR3 regions. A single record per CDR3 protein comes from TCRdb applying MiXCR to the multiplex PCR reads. Of roughly 450,000 distinct CDR3 sequences detected, around a fifth appear once; the ten largest clones hold roughly 14%. At least ten counts were recorded for this clonotype. Its antigen is as yet unknown. The clonotype originates from a female donor with Graves disease. The gene calls are TRBV11-2 and TRBJ2-7, with TRBD1 identical over 9 bases. The starting material was peripheral blood mononuclear cells (PBMCs), obtained when the disease was refractory, from a patient treated with antithyroid drugs. The CDR3 region has the DNA TGTGCCAGCAGCCCCGGGACAGGGTACGAGCAGTACTTC. It specifies CASSPGTGYEQYF.